One and the same sample provided the 8 T cell receptor beta chains below, sequenced in a study of T cell responses to AZD1222 COVID-19 vaccine. TCRdb's table, derived via immunoSEQ multiplex PCR, lists solely in-frame clones and lacks some. Here the sample spans 98,000 or so clones, 84% being singletons. This sample comprised peripheral blood, obtained 28 days after the second AZD1222 dose. All receptors come from an adult who received the AZD1222 COVID-19 vaccine.

The chain couples TRBV7-2 to TRBJ1-1; possible D gene TRBD1, 6 bases. Deletions cut 1 base from V and 4 bases from J, with 10 bases between. Germline V gene lookup returns CDR1 SGHTA and CDR2 FQGNSA. The CDR3 is 14 residues long. This CDR3 reads CASSLEGHGTEAFF. The CDR3 nucleotides read TGTGCCAGCAGCTTAGAGGGACACGGCACTGAAGCTTTCTTT.

This chain uses TRBV10-3 with TRBJ2-7; either TRBD1 or TRBD2 may fit D (6 bases each). V lost 7 bases to trimming and J lost 4 bases, with 17 bases between them. The CDR3 is made up of 14 amino acids. The germline gives CDR1 ENHRY, CDR2 SYGVKD. CDR3 sequence reads: CAINRVGGKYEQYF. CDR3 in DNA: TGTGCCATCAACAGGGTGGGCGGGAAATACGAGCAGTACTTC.

This chain uses TRBV2 with TRBJ2-7; D is unclear. Germline assignment: CDR1 SNHLY and CDR2 FYNNEI. Trimming removed 3 bases from V and 4 bases from J, with 4 bases in between. The CDR3 is made up of 11 amino acids. The CDR3 sequence: CASSDRYEQYF. The CDR3 DNA reads as TGTGCCAGCAGTGACAGGTACGAGCAGTACTTC.

In this sample, this clone turned up once. The chain has TRBV9 and TRBJ2-3; 12 nucleotides line up with TRBD2. The CDR3 has 20 residues. With V trimmed by 2 bases and J by 4 bases, 17 bases remained unmatched. CDR1 is SGDLS and CDR2 is YYNGEE in the germline V gene. DNA for the CDR3: TGTGCCAGCAGCGTGAAAGAGATGCCCGCTCTAGCGGGGGGGCCAGATACGCAGTATTTT. It is translated as CASSVKEMPALAGGPDTQYF.

This sequence joins TRBV11-2 and TRBJ1-3, with 8 positions matching TRBD1. The germline V gene has CDR1 SGHAT and CDR2 FQNNGV. This CDR3 spans 15 amino acids. The junction had 5 bases not matched to a gene; V was cut back by 3 bases and J by 4 bases. The CDR3 region has the DNA TGTGCCAGCAGCTTTATCAGGGGGCAGGGAAACACCATATATTTT. Amino acids: CASSFIRGQGNTIYF.

This clone was recorded once. The gene calls are TRBV11-2 and TRBJ2-7; a possible D gene is TRBD2 (5 bases). CDR3 length equals 14 residues. The ends were cut back, 1 base at V and 7 bases at J, with 14 bases in the middle. Germline-derived CDR1 and CDR2 are SGHAT and FQNNGV. The CDR3 is CASSLVVSPGEQYF. CDR3 sequence (DNA): TGTGCCAGCAGCTTAGTGGTCAGCCCGGGAGAGCAGTACTTC.

This rearrangement joins TRBV2 to TRBJ2-5; 8 positions agree with TRBD2. V was clipped by 3 bases and J by 0 bases; unmatched bases: 6. The CDR3 has 16 amino acids. Germline CDR1 SNHLY, CDR2 FYNNEI. The CDR3: CASSDGGGQNQETQYF. In DNA, the CDR3 is TGTGCCAGCAGTGATGGCGGGGGGCAAAACCAAGAGACCCAGTACTTC.

In its sample, this clone was seen once. This sequence joins TRBV3-1 (or the pseudogene TRBV3-2) and TRBJ1-1; D gene uncertain. This CDR3 comprises 12 residues. Trimming took off 5 bases at V and 4 bases at J, with 8 bases between the two ends. The germline gives CDR1 LGHDT, CDR2 YNNKEL (reference sequence). In nucleotides, the CDR3 is TGTGCCAGCAGCAAATCCCCCACTGAAGCTTTCTTT. This codes for CASSKSPTEAFF.